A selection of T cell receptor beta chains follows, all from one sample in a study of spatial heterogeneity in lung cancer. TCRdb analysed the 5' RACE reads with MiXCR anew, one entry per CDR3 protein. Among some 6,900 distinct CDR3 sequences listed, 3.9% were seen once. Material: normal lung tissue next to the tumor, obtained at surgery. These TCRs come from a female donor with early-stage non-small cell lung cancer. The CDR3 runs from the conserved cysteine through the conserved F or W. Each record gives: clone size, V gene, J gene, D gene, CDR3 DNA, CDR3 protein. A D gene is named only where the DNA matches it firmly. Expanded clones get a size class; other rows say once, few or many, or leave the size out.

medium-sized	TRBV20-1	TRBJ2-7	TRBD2	TGCAGTGCTAGAGGACTAGCGGGGGTCTACGAGCAGTACTTC	CSARGLAGVYEQYF
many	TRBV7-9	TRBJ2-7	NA	TGTGCCAGCGGAGACGGTAACTACGAGCAGTACTTC	CASGDGNYEQYF
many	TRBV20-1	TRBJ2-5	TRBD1	TGCAGTGCGAAAGTAGGGATACAGGGGGCCCAGTACTTC	CSAKVGIQGAQYF
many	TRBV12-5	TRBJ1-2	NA	TGTGCTAGTGGTCGATATCTTAATGGCTACACCTTC	CASGRYLNGYTF
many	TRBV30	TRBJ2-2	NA	TGTGCCTCCCCGAGTGCCACCGGGGAGCTGTTTTTT	CASPSATGELFF
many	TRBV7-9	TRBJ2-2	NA	TGTGCCAGCAGCCACGGTGGGTCCGACGGGGAGCTGTTTTTT	CASSHGGSDGELFF
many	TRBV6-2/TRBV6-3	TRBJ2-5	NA	TGTGCCAGCAGCCTGGGGGGCGGTCAAGAGACCCAGTACTTC	CASSLGGGQETQYF
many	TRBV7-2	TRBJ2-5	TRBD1	TGTGCCAGCAGCCCCACAGGGGGCGTTTTAGGCCAAGAGACCCAGTACTTC	CASSPTGGVLGQETQYF
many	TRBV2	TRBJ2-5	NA	TGTGCCAGCAGTCCAGCGGGCAGGGGAAGGGGAGAGACCCAGTACTTC	CASSPAGRGRGETQYF
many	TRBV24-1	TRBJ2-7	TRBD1	TGTGCCACCAGTGAAGGGGGACAGGGGCGTGACGAGCAGTACTTC	CATSEGGQGRDEQYF
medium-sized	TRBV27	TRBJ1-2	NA	TGTGCCAGCAGTTTATCCCGACAGCCTAACTATGGCTACACCTTC	CASSLSRQPNYGYTF
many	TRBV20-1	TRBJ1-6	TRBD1	TGCAGTGCTAGTCCCGTCAGGGGGAATTCACCCCTCCACTTT	CSASPVRGNSPLHF
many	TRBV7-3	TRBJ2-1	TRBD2	TGTGCCAGCAGCCAAGGCCCTAGCGGGGGGTGGAATGAGCAGTTCTTC	CASSQGPSGGWNEQFF
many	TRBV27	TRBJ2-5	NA	TGTGCCAGCAGTTTATGGGCTAGCGCCCAAGAGACCCAGTACTTC	CASSLWASAQETQYF
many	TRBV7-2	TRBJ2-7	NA	TGTGCCAGCAGCCGTTTGTGGGTTATGTACGAGCAGTACTTC	CASSRLWVMYEQYF
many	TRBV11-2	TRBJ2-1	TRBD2	TGTGCCAGCAGGAAACTAGCGGGGGGTCTTGAGCAGTTCTTC	CASRKLAGGLEQFF
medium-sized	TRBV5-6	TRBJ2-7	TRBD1	TGTGCCAGCAGCCGGACAGGAACCTACGAGCAGTACTTC	CASSRTGTYEQYF
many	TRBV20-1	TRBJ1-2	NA	TGCAGTGCTTCGCAGACGGATTATGGCTACACCTTC	CSASQTDYGYTF
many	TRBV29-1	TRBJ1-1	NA	TGCAGCGGGACAAAGGGGTTTGACACTGAAGCTTTCTTT	CSGTKGFDTEAFF
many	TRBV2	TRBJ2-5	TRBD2	TGTGCCAGCACTCGGGGGTCGACGGGACTAGCGATAGGAGAGACCCAGTACTTC	CASTRGSTGLAIGETQYF
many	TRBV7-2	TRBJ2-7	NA	TGTGCCAGCAGCTTAGTACCCTACGAGCAGTACTTC	CASSLVPYEQYF
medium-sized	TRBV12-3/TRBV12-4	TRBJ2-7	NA	TGTGCCAGCAGTTTGGGGCGCTACGAGCAGTACTTC	CASSLGRYEQYF
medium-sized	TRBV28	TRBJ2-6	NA	TGTGCCAGCAGTTTTCAGGGTGCTGGGGCCAACGTCCTGACTTTC	CASSFQGAGANVLTF
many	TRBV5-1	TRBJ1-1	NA	TGCGCCAGCAGCTTGGAAGGGAACACTGAAGCTTTCTTT	CASSLEGNTEAFF
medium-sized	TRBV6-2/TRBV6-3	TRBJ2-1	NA	TGTGCCAGTTTACCGGACAGCTCCTACAATGAGCAGTTCTTC	CASLPDSSYNEQFF
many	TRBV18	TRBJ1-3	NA	TGTGCCAGCTCACCGTCGGCGGATAGTTCTGGAAACACCATATATTTT	CASSPSADSSGNTIYF
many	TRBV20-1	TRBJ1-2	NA	TGCAGTGCTAGAGATTCGGGAGTCGGAGGAGCCCGTAACTATGGCTACACCTTC	CSARDSGVGGARNYGYTF
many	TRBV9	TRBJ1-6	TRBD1	TGTGCCAGCAGCGTAGAAGGGACAGGGGGCAATTCACCCCTCCACTTT	CASSVEGTGGNSPLHF
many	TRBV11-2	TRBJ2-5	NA	TGTGCCAGCTGCTTAGCGTCGGGGTCAATCCCCCAGTACTTC	CASCLASGSIPQYF
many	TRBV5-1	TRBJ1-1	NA	TGCGCCAGCAACCGGGAAACAAACACTGAAGCTTTCTTT	CASNRETNTEAFF
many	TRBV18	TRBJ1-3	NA	TGTGCCAGCTCATCCGGAGCACTCTCTGGAAACACCATATATTTT	CASSSGALSGNTIYF
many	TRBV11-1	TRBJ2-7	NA	TGTGCCAGCAGCCCGAGGGGCGACGAGCAGTACTTC	CASSPRGDEQYF
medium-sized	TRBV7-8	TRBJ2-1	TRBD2	TGTGCCAGCAGCCCGCGGGGGGGCCTGGGGAATGAGCAGTTCTTC	CASSPRGGLGNEQFF
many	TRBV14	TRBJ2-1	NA	TGTGCCAGCAGCCAAGCCTGGCGTGAGCAGTTCTTC	CASSQAWREQFF
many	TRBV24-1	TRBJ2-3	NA	TGTGCCACCAGTGATTGGGGCCCGGCGGGAAGGGTGGCAGATACGCAGTATTTT	CATSDWGPAGRVADTQYF
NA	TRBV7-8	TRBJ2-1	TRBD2	TGTGCCAGCAGCCCACTAGCGAGCTACAATGAGCAGTTCTTC	CASSPLASYNEQFF